These 10 T cell receptor beta chains share one sample of origin, sequenced in a study of T cell responses to AZD1222 COVID-19 vaccine. Using immunoSEQ multiplex PCR, the repertoire was profiled, and TCRdb retains in-frame clones only, with some absent. This sample carries 130,000 to 150,000 clones, 91% of them seen once, and the ten largest clones take roughly 4.7%. The sample in question was peripheral blood, obtained on day 0 of AZD1222 vaccination. These TCRs come from an adult in good health.

The chain joins TRBV5-1 to TRBJ2-7; D is perhaps TRBD2 (6 bases). The CDR3 contains 14 residues. The V gene's germline CDR1 is SGHRS and CDR2 YFSETQ. Deletions cut 5 bases from V and 3 bases from J, with 15 bases between. The CDR3 DNA is TGCGCCAGCAGTCCATCGGGAGCGGGCTACGAGCAGTACTTC. Its translation is CASSPSGAGYEQYF.

The chain employs TRBV28 and TRBJ2-7; TRBD1 agrees at 11 bases. V gave up 7 bases and J gave up 2 bases; unmatched junction bases: 10. The germline CDR1 and CDR2 sequences are MDHEN and SYDVKM. The CDR3 has 16 amino acids. The CDR3 DNA reads TGTGCCAGCACCCTGGACAGGGGGCCGCAAACCTACGAGCAGTACTTC. This codes for CASTLDRGPQTYEQYF.

The J gene is TRBJ1-2, the V gene TRBV28; maybe TRBD1 (5 bases). The germline gives CDR1 MDHEN, CDR2 SYDVKM. V was pared by 7 bases and J by 5 bases, with 17 bases between. This CDR3 contains 14 residues. The chain's CDR3 is CASTISRQPYGYTF. The CDR3 DNA reads TGTGCCAGCACAATAAGCCGACAGCCATATGGCTACACCTTC.

V and J are TRBV12-3 or TRBV12-4 and TRBJ1-5; D is undetermined. V lost 1 base to trimming and J lost 2 bases, with 0 bases between them. The CDR3 is 12 amino acids. CDR3 residues: CASSLGNQPQHF. CDR3 nucleotides: TGTGCCAGCAGTTTAGGCAATCAGCCCCAGCATTTT.

The chain carries TRBV11-2 and TRBJ2-1, with TRBD2 identical over 13 bases. The germline V gene encodes CDR1 SGHAT and CDR2 FQNNGV. V lost 7 bases to trimming and J lost 10 bases; unmatched junction nucleotides: 4. The CDR3 has 13 amino acids. CDR3 sequence (DNA): TGTGCCAGCACGGGACTAGCGGGATACGAGCAGTTCTTC. Its translation: CASTGLAGYEQFF.

V and J are TRBV11-1 and TRBJ2-3; TRBD2 aligns across 8 bases. This CDR3 has 17 residues. Germline values: CDR1 SGHAT, CDR2 FQDESV (reference sequence). Trimming removed 0 bases from V and 5 bases from J; junction bases left unmatched: 10. CDR3 in DNA: TGTGCCAGCAGCTTAGCGAGGGCGGGAGGTGGAAAAGATACGCAGTATTTT. Residues: CASSLARAGGGKDTQYF.

The chain couples TRBV5-1 to TRBJ1-6, with 10 nucleotides matching TRBD1. CDR1 is SGHRS and CDR2 is YFSETQ in the germline V gene. V lost 4 bases and J lost 4; bases outside the gene matches: 5. CDR3 length: 16 amino acids. The CDR3 loop is CASSGGQGNYNSPLHF. DNA of the CDR3: TGCGCCAGCAGCGGGGGACAGGGGAATTATAATTCACCCCTCCACTTT.

This chain uses TRBV11-2 with TRBJ1-1, with a possible D match to TRBD1 (6 bases). Germline CDR1 is SGHAT and CDR2 is FQNNGV. V was cut by 3 bases and J by 4 bases, with 18 bases left in between. This CDR3 comprises 16 residues. CDR3 loop: CASSFLRGRSSTEAFF. The CDR3 coding sequence is TGTGCCAGCAGCTTCCTCAGGGGCAGGTCGAGCACTGAAGCTTTCTTT.

The chain has TRBV7-2 and TRBJ2-7; perhaps TRBD2 as D (5 bases). Deletions cut 8 bases from V and 0 bases from J, with 11 bases between. CDR1 and CDR2 from the germline V gene are SGHTA and FQGNSA. This CDR3 has 13 residues. The CDR3 DNA sequence: TGTGCCAGCCGAGACGGGAACTCCTACGAGCAGTACTTC. Translation gives CASRDGNSYEQYF. Combining the CDR3 with reference TRBV7-2 and TRBJ2-7 gives the whole variable domain GAGVSQSPSNKVTEKGKDVELRCDPISGHTALYWYRQSLGQGLEFLIYFQGNSAPDKSGLPSDRFSAERTGGSVSTLTIQRTQQEDSAVYLCASRDGNSYEQYFGPGTRLTVT.

In DNA, the CDR3 is TGTGCCACCAGCAGAGCTCGGACCACTAGCTCCTACGAGCAGTACTTC. This encodes CATSRARTTSSYEQYF. The chain combines TRBV15 with TRBJ2-7; D may be TRBD2 (5 bases). The CDR3 sequence is 16 residues long. V lost 1 base and J lost 0, with 13 bases in between. In germline, CDR1 is LNHNV, CDR2 YYDKDF (reference sequence).